A selection of T cell receptor beta chains follows, all from one sample in a study of OX40 agonist ivuxolimab in advanced cancers. Assay: immunoSEQ multiplex PCR; the TCRdb copy retains only in-frame clones and omits some. The sample lists roughly 60,000 clones; around 88% were seen once. Sequenced here: CD4+ or CD8+ T cells sorted from blood, sampled in a trial of the OX40 agonist ivuxolimab. Every receptor here comes from an adult with an advanced solid tumor such as melanoma, head and neck, liver or kidney cancer. CDR3s include the opening cysteine and the closing phenylalanine or tryptophan. Each record gives: V gene, clone size, J gene, D gene, CDR3 protein, CDR3 DNA. The D gene is left open where the match is weak. Some rows mark clone size as missing; the rest say once, few, many or name a class of expanded clone.

v_call: TRBV6-6
clone_size: .
j_call: TRBJ2-3
d_call: TRBD2
cdr3_aa: CASSYRRGGREDTQYF
cdr3_nt: TGTGCCAGCAGTTACAGGCGGGGGGGCCGAGAAGATACGCAGTATTTT

v_call: TRBV6-5
clone_size: .
j_call: TRBJ1-2
d_call: .
cdr3_aa: CASSPVGPGYGYTF
cdr3_nt: TGTGCCAGCAGCCCGGTGGGCCCTGGGTATGGCTACACCTTC

v_call: TRBV9
clone_size: .
j_call: TRBJ2-3
d_call: TRBD1
cdr3_aa: CASSPGQGVTDTQYF
cdr3_nt: TGTGCCAGCAGCCCGGGACAGGGGGTTACAGATACGCAGTATTTT

v_call: TRBV19
clone_size: .
j_call: TRBJ2-3
d_call: .
cdr3_aa: CASSSRSENTDTQYF
cdr3_nt: TGTGCCAGTAGCTCCCGTTCTGAGAACACAGATACGCAGTATTTT

v_call: TRBV5-6
clone_size: .
j_call: TRBJ1-2
d_call: .
cdr3_aa: CASSFRQGYYGYTF
cdr3_nt: TGTGCCAGCAGCTTCAGGCAGGGATACTATGGCTACACCTTC

v_call: TRBV29-1
clone_size: .
j_call: TRBJ1-5
d_call: .
cdr3_aa: CSVGRDGQPQHF
cdr3_nt: TGCAGCGTTGGGAGGGACGGTCAGCCCCAGCATTTT

v_call: TRBV5-8
clone_size: .
j_call: TRBJ2-7
d_call: .
cdr3_aa: CASSLEVEQYF
cdr3_nt: TGTGCCAGCAGCTTGGAGGTTGAGCAGTACTTC

v_call: TRBV7-2
clone_size: .
j_call: TRBJ2-3
d_call: TRBD1
cdr3_aa: CASSPGQGTTDTQYF
cdr3_nt: TGTGCCAGCAGTCCAGGACAGGGAACGACAGATACGCAGTATTTT

v_call: TRBV11-3
clone_size: .
j_call: TRBJ2-2
d_call: .
cdr3_aa: CASRLQDAGELFF
cdr3_nt: TGTGCCAGCAGATTACAGGATGCCGGGGAGCTGTTTTTT

v_call: TRBV18
clone_size: .
j_call: TRBJ2-1
d_call: .
cdr3_aa: CASSPPSSSYNEQFF
cdr3_nt: TGTGCCAGCTCACCACCGTCTAGCTCCTACAATGAGCAGTTCTTC

v_call: TRBV5-4
clone_size: .
j_call: TRBJ2-3
d_call: TRBD2
cdr3_aa: CASSFRLAGDLSTDTQYF
cdr3_nt: TGTGCCAGCAGCTTTCGACTAGCGGGGGACCTTAGCACAGATACGCAGTATTTT

v_call: TRBV7-3
clone_size: .
j_call: TRBJ2-3
d_call: TRBD2
cdr3_aa: CASSLIAGGPSDTQYF
cdr3_nt: TGTGCCAGCAGCCTCATAGCGGGGGGGCCTTCAGATACGCAGTATTTT

v_call: TRBV19
clone_size: .
j_call: TRBJ1-1
d_call: TRBD1
cdr3_aa: CASTRTGGRSEAFF
cdr3_nt: TGTGCCAGCACCAGGACAGGGGGCCGGTCTGAAGCTTTCTTT

v_call: TRBV9
clone_size: .
j_call: TRBJ1-4
d_call: .
cdr3_aa: CASSKGPNEKLFF
cdr3_nt: TGTGCCAGCAGCAAGGGCCCTAATGAAAAACTGTTTTTT

v_call: TRBV28
clone_size: few
j_call: TRBJ1-5
d_call: .
cdr3_aa: CASSSGGQPQHF
cdr3_nt: TGTGCCAGCAGTTCCGGGGGTCAGCCCCAGCATTTT

v_call: TRBV30
clone_size: .
j_call: TRBJ2-5
d_call: .
cdr3_aa: CAWSDSLGETQYF
cdr3_nt: TGTGCCTGGTCGGACAGCCTTGGGGAGACCCAGTACTTC

v_call: TRBV7-3
clone_size: .
j_call: TRBJ1-1
d_call: TRBD1
cdr3_aa: CASSLMGTGSEAFF
cdr3_nt: TGTGCCAGCAGCTTAATGGGGACAGGGTCTGAAGCTTTCTTT

v_call: TRBV25-1
clone_size: .
j_call: TRBJ2-1
d_call: TRBD2
cdr3_aa: CASSETPAESSGGGEQFF
cdr3_nt: TGTGCCAGCAGTGAAACCCCTGCAGAGAGTAGCGGGGGGGGTGAGCAGTTCTTC

v_call: TRBV7-3
clone_size: few
j_call: TRBJ2-7
d_call: .
cdr3_aa: CASSLTVAGSSGGAKQYF
cdr3_nt: TGTGCCAGCAGCTTAACAGTGGCGGGGTCGAGCGGCGGGGCGAAGCAGTACTTC

v_call: TRBV7-2
clone_size: .
j_call: TRBJ1-2
d_call: .
cdr3_aa: CASSLAGGAGYGYTF
cdr3_nt: TGTGCCAGCAGCTTGGCTGGGGGCGCCGGCTATGGCTACACCTTC

v_call: TRBV27
clone_size: .
j_call: TRBJ2-1
d_call: .
cdr3_aa: CASRSGLDNEQFF
cdr3_nt: TGTGCCAGCAGGTCAGGGTTGGACAATGAGCAGTTCTTC

v_call: TRBV25-1
clone_size: .
j_call: TRBJ1-4
d_call: .
cdr3_aa: CASRETAYNEKLFF
cdr3_nt: TGTGCCAGCAGGGAGACAGCATATAATGAAAAACTGTTTTTT

v_call: TRBV7-6
clone_size: .
j_call: TRBJ2-1
d_call: .
cdr3_aa: CASSYTSTASYNEQFF
cdr3_nt: TGTGCCAGCAGCTATACTAGCACGGCCTCCTACAATGAGCAGTTCTTC

v_call: TRBV5-8
clone_size: once
j_call: TRBJ1-2
d_call: TRBD1
cdr3_aa: CASSLYRGYGYTF
cdr3_nt: TGTGCCAGCAGCTTGTACAGGGGGTATGGCTACACCTTC

v_call: TRBV7-2
clone_size: .
j_call: TRBJ2-1
d_call: TRBD2
cdr3_aa: CASTQALTGGPGEQFF
cdr3_nt: TGTGCCAGCACCCAGGCCTTGACGGGGGGGCCAGGTGAGCAGTTCTTC

v_call: TRBV11-3
clone_size: .
j_call: TRBJ2-2
d_call: .
cdr3_aa: CASSLPRDTGELFF
cdr3_nt: TGTGCCAGCAGCTTGCCCCGGGACACCGGGGAGCTGTTTTTT

v_call: TRBV7-2
clone_size: few
j_call: TRBJ1-4
d_call: .
cdr3_aa: CASSHQGNTDEKLFF
cdr3_nt: TGTGCCAGCAGTCATCAGGGAAACACTGATGAAAAACTGTTTTTT

v_call: TRBV7-2
clone_size: .
j_call: TRBJ2-1
d_call: TRBD2
cdr3_aa: CASSSTRLAGASWTFF
cdr3_nt: TGTGCCAGCAGCTCGACCAGACTAGCGGGGGCCTCATGGACGTTCTTC

v_call: TRBV7-2
clone_size: .
j_call: TRBJ2-1
d_call: TRBD2
cdr3_aa: CASSLGRRRGEQFF
cdr3_nt: TGTGCCAGCAGCTTAGGCCGCCGGCGGGGGGAGCAGTTCTTC

v_call: TRBV6-5
clone_size: few
j_call: TRBJ2-7
d_call: TRBD2
cdr3_aa: CASSILAGGSYEQYF
cdr3_nt: TGTGCCAGCAGCATACTAGCGGGGGGTAGCTACGAGCAGTACTTC

v_call: TRBV2
clone_size: .
j_call: TRBJ2-7
d_call: TRBD1
cdr3_aa: CASSGTDLYEQYF
cdr3_nt: TGTGCCAGCAGCGGGACAGACCTCTACGAGCAGTACTTC

v_call: TRBV2
clone_size: .
j_call: TRBJ2-2
d_call: TRBD1
cdr3_aa: CASRPPGQGAPGELFF
cdr3_nt: TGTGCCAGCAGACCTCCGGGACAGGGGGCGCCCGGGGAGCTGTTTTTT

v_call: TRBV6-4
clone_size: .
j_call: TRBJ2-1
d_call: .
cdr3_aa: CASSDSFRDNEQFF
cdr3_nt: TGTGCCAGCAGTGACTCGTTCAGGGACAATGAGCAGTTCTTC

v_call: TRBV10-1
clone_size: .
j_call: TRBJ1-6
d_call: .
cdr3_aa: CASRRGEGRGLVPLHF
cdr3_nt: TGCGCCAGCAGGAGGGGGGAAGGGAGAGGATTGGTACCCCTCCACTTT

v_call: TRBV19
clone_size: .
j_call: TRBJ2-3
d_call: TRBD1
cdr3_aa: CASSSYQGDRTDTQYF
cdr3_nt: TGTGCCAGTAGTTCTTACCAGGGGGACCGCACAGATACGCAGTATTTT

v_call: TRBV6-4
clone_size: .
j_call: TRBJ2-3
d_call: .
cdr3_aa: CASSVDPQDTQYF
cdr3_nt: TGTGCCAGCAGTGTTGACCCCCAGGATACGCAGTATTTT

v_call: TRBV5-6
clone_size: .
j_call: TRBJ1-2
d_call: .
cdr3_aa: CASSLERVRGYTF
cdr3_nt: TGTGCCAGCAGCTTGGAAAGGGTTCGTGGCTACACCTTC

v_call: TRBV10-3
clone_size: .
j_call: TRBJ2-3
d_call: .
cdr3_aa: CAISATATFTDTQYF
cdr3_nt: TGTGCCATCAGTGCTACCGCTACTTTCACAGATACGCAGTATTTT

v_call: TRBV11-1
clone_size: once
j_call: TRBJ2-5
d_call: .
cdr3_aa: CASSLLSGQETQYF
cdr3_nt: TGTGCCAGCAGCTTACTGTCAGGACAAGAGACCCAGTACTTC

v_call: TRBV19
clone_size: .
j_call: TRBJ2-1
d_call: TRBD1
cdr3_aa: CATLRDRAHNEQFF
cdr3_nt: TGTGCCACCCTCCGGGACAGGGCCCACAATGAGCAGTTCTTC

v_call: TRBV2
clone_size: .
j_call: TRBJ1-5
d_call: .
cdr3_aa: CASSGDGPQPQHF
cdr3_nt: TGTGCCAGCAGTGGCGACGGACCCCAGCCCCAGCATTTT

v_call: TRBV6-1
clone_size: .
j_call: TRBJ1-3
d_call: .
cdr3_aa: CASSEAGMGDSGNTIYF
cdr3_nt: TGTGCCAGCAGTGAAGCGGGGATGGGCGACTCTGGAAACACCATATATTTT

v_call: TRBV2
clone_size: .
j_call: TRBJ1-4
d_call: .
cdr3_aa: CASSEAPLEGARRMDEKLFF
cdr3_nt: TGTGCCAGCAGTGAAGCGCCCTTAGAGGGAGCGCGACGGATGGACGAAAAACTGTTTTTT

v_call: TRBV6-5
clone_size: .
j_call: TRBJ1-2
d_call: .
cdr3_aa: CASSYSRVDGYTF
cdr3_nt: TGTGCCAGCAGTTACTCGAGAGTCGATGGCTACACCTTC

v_call: TRBV5-1
clone_size: .
j_call: TRBJ2-6
d_call: .
cdr3_aa: CASTSAGANVLTF
cdr3_nt: TGCGCCAGCACATCGGCGGGGGCCAACGTCCTGACTTTC

v_call: TRBV7-2
clone_size: .
j_call: TRBJ1-2
d_call: TRBD1
cdr3_aa: CASSSGQARGYTF
cdr3_nt: TGTGCCAGCAGCTCAGGACAGGCCAGGGGCTACACCTTC

v_call: TRBV28
clone_size: .
j_call: TRBJ2-2
d_call: .
cdr3_aa: CASSFPLVVNTGELFF
cdr3_nt: TGTGCCAGCAGTTTTCCCCTCGTCGTGAACACCGGGGAGCTGTTTTTT

v_call: TRBV28
clone_size: .
j_call: TRBJ1-2
d_call: .
cdr3_aa: CASSWKGINGYTF
cdr3_nt: TGTGCCAGCAGTTGGAAGGGTATCAATGGCTACACCTTC

v_call: TRBV6-5
clone_size: .
j_call: TRBJ1-2
d_call: .
cdr3_aa: CASGPGLSYGYTF
cdr3_nt: TGTGCCAGCGGCCCGGGACTGAGCTATGGCTACACCTTC

v_call: TRBV7-2
clone_size: .
j_call: TRBJ2-3
d_call: .
cdr3_aa: CASSYSPLRGTDTQYF
cdr3_nt: TGTGCCAGCAGTTATTCGCCCCTTCGGGGCACAGATACGCAGTATTTT

v_call: TRBV11-1
clone_size: .
j_call: TRBJ1-5
d_call: .
cdr3_aa: CASSDPGQPQHF
cdr3_nt: TGTGCCAGCAGCGATCCCGGACAGCCCCAGCATTTT

v_call: TRBV10-2
clone_size: .
j_call: TRBJ1-1
d_call: .
cdr3_aa: CASSPLNTEAFF
cdr3_nt: TGCGCCAGCAGTCCCTTGAACACTGAAGCTTTCTTT